This T cell receptor beta chain was sequenced in a study of CD8 T cells in ankylosing spondylitis. Germline CDR1 and CDR2: MDHEN and SYDVKM. The CDR3 runs to 14 residues. The J segment lost 4 bases and the V segment lost 6 bases, leaving 5 bases of the junction unmatched. Quantitative 5'-RACE was performed with molecular barcodes, and it yielded the TCR beta libraries. TCRdb processed the 5' RACE reads anew with MiXCR; each CDR3 protein has one entry. The table records around 130,000 distinct CDR3 sequences, roughly 6.6% of them present only once. Study-level results: A subset of motif variants has previously been described in the synovial fluid and blood of reactive arthritis. Ankylosing spondylitis blood appeared to carry a characteristic TCR beta motif of under ten highly homologous variants.

This clonotype was recorded at least ten times. Its antigen is not identified. The clonotype comes from a male donor with ankylosing spondylitis or in good health (not recorded which). V usage is TRBV28 and J usage is TRBJ2-7, with TRBD2 identical over 11 bases. Material for sequencing was blood, either unsorted or a sorted T cell fraction (not recorded which). The CDR3 loop reads CASRPGLAAYEQYF. CDR3 coding DNA: TGTGCCAGCAGACCGGGACTAGCGGCATACGAGCAGTACTTC.